The clone carrying this TCR beta chain was found a few times. Its antigen is as yet unknown. V was trimmed by 3 bases and J by 4 bases, leaving 17 bases between them. This CDR3 has 15 residues. The V gene's germline CDR1 is SGHDT and CDR2 YYEEEE. These data are taken from a study of chemoradiotherapy in HPV16-positive cancers. Study-level information: A couple of HPV16-positive patients' cells yielded candidate HPV-specific clones and common motifs.

Profiling relied on immunoSEQ multiplex PCR, and the TCRdb table lists in-frame clones only, not all of them. The table lists under 85,000 clones, almost 90% of them singletons. General study points: For HPV16-positive patients, expanding HPV-responsive T cells associated with longer recurrence-free survival.

Over chemoradiotherapy, repertoires were sampled more than once. The genes are TRBV5-6 and TRBJ2-7; D possibly corresponds to TRBD2 (5 bases). This sample comprised blood, obtained from a patient who underwent chemoradiotherapy. The source is a human donor with HPV-associated anogenital cancer. The CDR3 region has the DNA TGTGCCAGCAGCTGGTCGACGGGGTCCAAGTACGAGCAGTACTTC. The encoded protein is CASSWSTGSKYEQYF.